The source of this TCR beta chain is a study of T cells after yellow fever vaccination. Study-wide points: Few clonotypes appeared in both CD4 and CD8 compartments.

A universal primer site and UMIs were added as TCR cDNA was made by 5'RACE template switching. In TCRdb, the 5' RACE reads were re-called with MiXCR into one record per CDR3 protein. The sample lists hundreds of thousands of distinct CDR3 sequences, roughly 12% occurring once. The CDR3 covers 13 residues. Germline V gene lookup returns CDR1 SGHDN and CDR2 FVKESK. V trimming: 4 bases; J trimming: 9 bases; junction bases outside the gene matches: 4. A few counts support this clonotype. As yet, its antigen is unknown. The receptor was derived from a man aged 30 to 39 who received the YFV17D yellow fever vaccine. The source was PBMCs, collected on the day of the yellow fever booster vaccination. The chain is built from TRBV14 and TRBJ2-5; 11 positions match TRBD1. CDR3 protein: CASSLGQGASQYF. The CDR3 DNA reads TGTGCCAGCAGCCTAGGACAGGGGGCTTCCCAGTACTTC.